The 4 T cell receptor beta chains below come from one sample, sequenced in a study of blood T cell repertoires in COVID-19. Sequencing used immunoSEQ multiplex PCR; TCRdb keeps in-frame clones, though not all of them. The sample has 150,000 to 200,000 clones, 75% to 85% seen once. Material for sequencing was PBMCs or T cells enriched from blood (not recorded which). The receptors stem from a woman aged 45-59 years with acute COVID-19.

In nucleotides, the CDR3 is TGTGCCAGCAGCCACTCCGGGACAGGAGCAACTAATGAAAAACTGTTTTTT. Translated: CASSHSGTGATNEKLFF. This chain links TRBV14 with TRBJ1-4; TRBD1 aligns across 8 bases. Germline assignment: CDR1 SGHDN and CDR2 FVKESK. The ends lost 3 bases at V and 0 bases at J; junction bases unmatched: 6. The CDR3 is 17 residues long.

Regarding this clone: The sample contains more than one DNA sequence encoding this CDR3. The rearrangement joins TRBV28 to TRBJ1-2, with D maybe TRBD1 (6 bases). V was pared by 6 bases and J by 4 bases, with 12 bases between. There are 13 residues in the CDR3. Germline V CDR1 and CDR2: MDHEN, SYDVKM. The CDR3 loop reads CASSPGQPYGYTF. CDR3 nucleotides: TGTGCCAGCAGCCCCGGACAGCCCTATGGCTACACCTTC.

The genes are TRBV7-9 and TRBJ2-5; 10 positions match TRBD1. Germline CDR1 SEHNR, CDR2 FQNEAQ (reference sequence). Trimming removed 1 base from V and 7 bases from J; junction bases left unmatched: 3. The length of the CDR3 is 14 residues. The CDR3 sequence: CASSLGQGAGTQYF. CDR3 DNA sequence: TGTGCCAGCAGCTTAGGACAGGGGGCCGGGACCCAGTACTTC.

The J gene is TRBJ1-4, the V gene TRBV7-2; TRBD1 matches 8 bases. The germline gives CDR1 SGHTA, CDR2 FQGNSA. The CDR3 length is 15 residues. The V gene end was trimmed by 5 bases and the J gene end by 8 bases; junction bases not matched to a gene: 10. The CDR3 nucleotides read TGTGCCAGCAGCGTTGGACAGGGTATTTCGGAAAAACTGTTTTTT. It encodes CASSVGQGISEKLFF.